This TCR beta chain was sequenced in a study of prognosis after radiotherapy for stage I lung cancer. The overall study: Several patients had oligometastatic NSCLC after their primary tumor was surgically resected, and 15 or so patients had newly diagnosed primary stage I lung tumors. SBRT was given in 3 to 5 fractions at a biologically effective dose of at least 100 Gy as radiotherapy.

In this sample, this clonotype turned up many times. What it binds is unknown. Study-level findings and limits: A fall in unique TCR clone counts followed stereotactic body radiation therapy, with medians of roughly 10,000 versus 7,000.

CDR3 of TCR beta was amplified from genomic DNA via a two-round multiplex PCR. Gene-specific TRBV and TRBJ primers were used in PCR round one. Using its own MiXCR run on the multiplex PCR reads, TCRdb lists one record per CDR3 protein. The sample shows under 55,000 distinct CDR3 sequences, over 30% of them seen only once. Two separate time points each saw a draw of around 6.6 milliliters of peripheral blood. Germline CDR1 LNHDA, CDR2 SQIVND (reference sequence). The V end lost 5 bases, the J end lost 7 bases, and 18 bases lay between the germline ends. The CDR3 has 16 residues. Sequencing was performed on PBMCs, taken before or after stereotactic body radiation therapy (not recorded which). V gene TRBV19 combines with J gene TRBJ1-6, with D perhaps TRBD1 (5 bases). This clonotype originated in a donor over 45 with non-small cell lung cancer. CDR3 sequence reads: CASSLVPGANNSPLHF. The CDR3 nucleotides read TGTGCCAGTAGTCTCGTTCCCGGGGCCAACAATTCACCCCTCCACTTT.